A selection of T cell receptor beta chains follows, all from one sample in a study of cytomegalovirus exposure and HLA in healthy donors. Profiling relied on immunoSEQ multiplex PCR, and the TCRdb table lists in-frame clones only, not all of them. The sample lists 150,000 to 200,000 clones, about 90% occurring once. Sequences were obtained from PBMCs. These receptors all come from a boy younger than 10 in good health and CMV-seronegative. The CDR3 runs from the conserved cysteine through the conserved F or W. Fields, in order: V gene, D gene, CDR3 protein. A D gene is named only where the DNA matches it firmly.

TRBV30	.	CAWSEERQYF
TRBV4-1	.	CASSQEFGQLNYGYTF
TRBV27	.	CASSLETRGSGANVLTF
TRBV7-9	.	CSDGWGDNYGYTF
TRBV6-5	.	CASSYTGYEQYF
TRBV1	.	CTSSQDGASGSQYF
TRBV11-3	.	CASSLDSNYGYTF
TRBV5-1	.	CASSLEAAGVQRHTEAFF
TRBV11-2	.	CASSSLRALRNTEAFF
TRBV28	TRBD1	CASSFNRGRNNEQYF
TRBV6-5	.	CASSTRTIYGYTF
TRBV5-4	TRBD2	CASSSGLDRHYEQYF
TRBV5-5	.	CASSLGGDTEAFF
TRBV30	TRBD2	CAWTQTGAGGLSNEQFF
TRBV6-5	TRBD1	CASSYRGTGINYGYTF
TRBV5-6	.	CASSRVELNTEAFF
TRBV28	.	CASSQHSGWAYEQYF
TRBV5-1	TRBD1	CASSPEPGQGNEKLFF
TRBV7-2	TRBD2	CASSSGLVGQYF
TRBV6-5	.	CASSYSAGVRAFF
TRBV2	TRBD2	CASSGARGADTGELFF
TRBV27	.	CASSSPVGAQRRNEQFF
TRBV19	.	CASRETAIYGYTF
TRBV5-1	.	CASSFSPGADTEAFF
TRBV5-1	TRBD2	CASGPGLADYNEQFF
TRBV10-3	TRBD2	CAIKGLVGHNEQFF
TRBV5-5	.	CASSLDVNLLQGVSTEAFF
TRBV5-4	TRBD1	CASSEPGGWDYGYTF
TRBV7-3	.	CASTPGEGQPQHF
TRBV9	TRBD1	CASSPGTEPTGELFF
TRBV5-4	TRBD2	CASSLSVGRADETQYF
TRBV5-8	.	CASSLAGFWTQYF
TRBV5-1	.	CASSLVGGSRLNNEQFF
TRBV5-4	.	CASSLGGQQYEQYF
TRBV25-1	.	CASSEGVTATYEQYF
TRBV2	TRBD1	CASSETGGLVNNEQFF
TRBV5-1	.	CASSLGAREGTDTQYF
TRBV11-2	.	CASSLGGAGSYNEQFF
TRBV19	.	CASSTPRGAYEQYF
TRBV27	.	CASRTGGGKLFF